This T cell receptor beta chain came from a study of blood T cell repertoires in COVID-19. Study details: The cDNA or gDNA used as material had been derived from T cells, B-cell-depleted T cells, or PBMCs.

In assigning cohorts, the study relied on participant-reported clinical history. The V gene's germline CDR1 is KGHSH and CDR2 LQKENI. V dropped 6 bases and J dropped 0 bases, with 15 bases sitting between them. This CDR3 is 16 amino acids long. In the source study's methods: Amplification from reference gene primers served as the basis for estimated nucleated cell counts. The data were produced by immunoSEQ multiplex PCR, yet TCRdb's version contains in-frame clones alone and is incomplete. For V, J and clone size, that table is used; D and trimming come from the DNA. This table holds approximately 190,000 clones, around 84% found once. This clone was counted a few times.

The TCR was taken from a woman aged 25 to 39 who had been exposed to COVID-19. The sample was PBMCs or T cells enriched from blood (not recorded which). The chain joins TRBV18 to TRBJ2-4, with D maybe TRBD1 (5 bases). The CDR3 sequence is CASSSQVLLAKNIQYF. As DNA, the CDR3 is TGTGCCAGCTCGTCACAGGTTCTACTAGCCAAAAACATTCAGTACTTC.